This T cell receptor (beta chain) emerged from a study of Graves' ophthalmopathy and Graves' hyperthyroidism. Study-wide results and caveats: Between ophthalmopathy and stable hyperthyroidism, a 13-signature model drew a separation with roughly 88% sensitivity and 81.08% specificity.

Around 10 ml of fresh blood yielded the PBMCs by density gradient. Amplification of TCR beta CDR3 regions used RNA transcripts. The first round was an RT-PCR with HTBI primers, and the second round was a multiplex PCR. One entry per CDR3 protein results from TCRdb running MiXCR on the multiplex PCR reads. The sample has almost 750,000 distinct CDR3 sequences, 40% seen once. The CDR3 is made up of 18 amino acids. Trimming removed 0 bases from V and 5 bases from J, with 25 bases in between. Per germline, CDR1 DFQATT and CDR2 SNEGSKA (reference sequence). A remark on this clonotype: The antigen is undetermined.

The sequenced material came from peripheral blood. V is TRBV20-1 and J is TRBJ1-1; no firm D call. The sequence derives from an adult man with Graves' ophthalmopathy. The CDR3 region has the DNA TGCAGTGCTAGAGATCTTGTTTATAGGGTGTCGTTAGTGACTGAAGCTTTCTTT. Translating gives CSARDLVYRVSLVTEAFF.